Below, 8 T cell receptor beta chains from the same sample are listed, as sequenced in a study of shared clonotypes between healthy human individuals. The table came from immunoSEQ multiplex PCR; TCRdb's copy has only in-frame clones and leaves some out. The data show some 1,600,000 clones, approximately 98% seen once. Sequenced material: naive CD4+ T cells sorted from blood. Noted subset: CD45RA+ positively selected. These receptors were obtained from a man in his thirties or forties in good health.

In nucleotides, the CDR3 is TGTGCCAGCAGCGTAGCAATCGGGGAGCTGTTTTTT. Translating it yields CASSVAIGELFF. The rearrangement uses TRBV9 and TRBJ2-2; D ambiguous. The CDR3 has 12 amino acids. In germline, CDR1 is SGDLS, CDR2 YYNGEE. Trimming took off 0 bases at V and 7 bases at J, with 4 bases between the two ends.

This chain uses TRBV6-1 with TRBJ2-1; TRBD1 matches at 8 bases. Germline V CDR1 and CDR2: MNHNS, SASEGT. The CDR3 is 13 amino acids. V was clipped by 7 bases and J by 8 bases; unmatched bases: 7. The CDR3 sequence: CASTRDRRDEQFF. For the CDR3, the DNA is TGTGCCAGCACCCGGGACAGGAGGGATGAGCAGTTCTTC.

As DNA, the CDR3 is TGCGCCAGCAGCTATGACAGGGGCGAAGAAGAAAAACTGTTTTTT. This translates into CASSYDRGEEEKLFF. This chain joins TRBV5-1 and TRBJ1-4; TRBD1 agrees at 8 bases. The CDR3 has 15 amino acids. The trim removed 3 bases at V and 8 bases at J, leaving 9 bases unmatched. Germline loops: CDR1 SGHRS, CDR2 YFSETQ.

The chain carries TRBV9 and TRBJ2-1; D is unresolved. Germline V gene lookup returns CDR1 SGDLS and CDR2 YYNGEE. CDR3 size: 14 residues. Trimming cost V 0 bases and J 10 bases, with 14 bases left between them. The CDR3 DNA sequence: TGTGCCAGCAGCGTAGCGCCCAGTTCGGTCGAGCAGTTCTTC. It codes for CASSVAPSSVEQFF.

The chain joins TRBV5-5 to TRBJ2-7; the D call may be TRBD1 or TRBD2 (5 bases each). The CDR3 runs 14 residues. V was clipped by 9 bases and J by 2 bases, with 18 bases between them. Germline CDR1 SGHKS, CDR2 YYEKEE (reference sequence). In nucleotides, the CDR3 is TGTGCCACCCGGGGACCGATCGGGGCCTACGAGCAGTACTTC. Its protein is CATRGPIGAYEQYF.

The chain joins TRBV19 to TRBJ2-7, with D tentatively TRBD1 (6 bases). There are 15 residues in the CDR3. V lost 5 bases and J lost 5, with 19 bases in between. Germline V gene lookup returns CDR1 LNHDA and CDR2 SQIVND (reference sequence). As DNA, the CDR3 is TGTGCCAGTAGTGCCCGAGGACAGATGCTAAACGAGCAGTACTTC. Amino acids: CASSARGQMLNEQYF.

The chain combines TRBV6-5 with TRBJ2-2, with unresolved D. Germline-derived CDR1 and CDR2 are MNHEY and SVGAGI. CDR3 length: 14 amino acids. Trimming took 6 bases from V and 1 from J, leaving 9 bases between them. CDR3 sequence: CASRPHMNTGELFF. The CDR3 coding sequence is TGTGCCAGCAGACCCCATATGAACACCGGGGAGCTGTTTTTT.

The count of this clone is one. The chain is built from TRBV7-2 and TRBJ2-3; 8 nucleotides match TRBD2. J gave up 0 bases and V 3 bases, and 8 bases lay outside the gene matches. In germline, CDR1 is SGHTA, CDR2 FQGNSA. CDR3 length: 17 amino acids. CDR3 region: CASSFPMTSESTDTQYF. The CDR3 bases are TGTGCCAGCAGCTTCCCCATGACTAGCGAGAGCACAGATACGCAGTATTTT.